The clone carrying this T cell receptor beta chain was counted a single time. Its target is unknown. This entry belongs to a study of post-analysis software for immune sequencing data. Study-level information: Patients with relapsing-remitting, secondary progressive and progressive-relapsing multiple sclerosis courses were all represented. General study results and limits: In multiple sclerosis, normalized Chao1 diversity was significantly below that of controls. With F measure, samples from one preparation batch clustered together strongly. There were roughly five TRBV segments more frequent in patients than controls, and TRBV5-6, TRBV5-1 and TRBV20-1 were among them.

Each TCR beta cDNA library carried unique molecular identifiers. Input of roughly 0.9 to 11 million T cells yielded roughly 530,000 cDNA molecules. MiXCR, applied by TCRdb to the PCR reads, yields one record per CDR3 protein. The table lists roughly 670,000 distinct CDR3 sequences, 55% to 70% of them singletons. Trimming pared 4 bases from V and 9 bases from J, leaving 16 bases between. The CDR3 length is 14 residues. The germline gives CDR1 SGHRS, CDR2 YFSETQ. The sequenced sample consisted of blood. The rearrangement joins TRBV5-1 to TRBJ2-2; tentatively, D is TRBD1 (6 bases). This clonotype originated in a girl aged 2 to 9 with multiple sclerosis. This CDR3 is CASSMDSLGRELFF. DNA of the CDR3: TGCGCCAGCAGCATGGACAGTTTGGGCAGGGAGCTGTTTTTT.